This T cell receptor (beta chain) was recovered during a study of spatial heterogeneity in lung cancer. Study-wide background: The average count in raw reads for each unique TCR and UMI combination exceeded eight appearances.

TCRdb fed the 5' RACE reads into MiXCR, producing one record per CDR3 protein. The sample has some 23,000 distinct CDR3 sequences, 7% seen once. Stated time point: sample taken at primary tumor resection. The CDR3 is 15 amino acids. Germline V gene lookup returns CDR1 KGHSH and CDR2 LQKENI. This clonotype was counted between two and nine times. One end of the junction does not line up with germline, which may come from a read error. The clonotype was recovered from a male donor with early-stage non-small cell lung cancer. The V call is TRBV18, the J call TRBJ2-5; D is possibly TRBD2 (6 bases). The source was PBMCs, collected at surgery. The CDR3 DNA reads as TGTGTCAGCTCACCACTCGTGGGACTCCAAGAGACCCAGTACTTC. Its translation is CVSSPLVGLQETQYF. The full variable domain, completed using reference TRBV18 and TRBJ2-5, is NAGVMQNPRHLVRRRGQEARLRCSPMKGHSHVYWYRQLPEEGLKFMVYLQKENIIDESGMPKERFSAEFPKEGPSILRIQQVVRGDSAAYFCVSSPLVGLQETQYFGPGTRLLVL.